Below are 6 T cell receptor beta chains sequenced from a single sample in a study of neoadjuvant anti-PD-1 for oral cavity cancer. Assay: immunoSEQ multiplex PCR; the TCRdb copy retains only in-frame clones and omits some. This table has 7,000 to 9,000 clones, around 53% appearing once. Source: tumor tissue, taken before nivolumab (anti-PD-1) treatment. Every receptor here comes from a person aged 40-85 years with oral cavity squamous cell carcinoma.

This clone was recorded once. V and J are TRBV9 and TRBJ2-1, with 7 bases fitting TRBD2. The germline CDR1 and CDR2 sequences are SGDLS and YYNGEE. The V gene end was trimmed by 2 bases and the J gene end by 4 bases; junction bases not matched to a gene: 6. The CDR3 is 15 amino acids. The CDR3 nucleotides are TGTGCCAGCAGCGTTTCAGGGAGGGCTTACAATGAGCAGTTCTTC. Its translation is CASSVSGRAYNEQFF. The variable domain in full, with the rest retrieved from reference TRBV9 and TRBJ2-1, is DSGVTQTPKHLITATGQRVTLRCSPRSGDLSVYWYQQSLDQGLQFLIQYYNGEERAKGNILERFSAQQFPDLHSELNLSSLELGDSALYFCASSVSGRAYNEQFFGPGTRLTVL.

This rearrangement joins TRBV9 to TRBJ2-7; D may be TRBD2 (5 bases). This CDR3 has 15 amino acids. Looked up from germline, CDR1 is SGDLS and CDR2 is YYNGEE. V was pared by 1 base and J by 6 bases, with 17 bases between. Here the CDR3 DNA reads TGTGCCAGCAGCGTAAGCCCCACGGCCGCGGGCGAGCAGTACTTC. It is translated as CASSVSPTAAGEQYF.

J is TRBJ2-5 and V is TRBV6-5, with D maybe TRBD2 (6 bases). Trimming shortened V by 7 bases and J by 2 bases, and 14 bases separated the two germline ends. The CDR3 loop spans 14 amino acids. Germline loops: CDR1 MNHEY, CDR2 SVGAGI. The CDR3: CASTPGVWQETQYF. The DNA for the CDR3 is TGTGCCAGCACCCCGGGGGTCTGGCAAGAGACCCAGTACTTC.

V usage is TRBV9 and J usage is TRBJ2-7; D tentatively reads TRBD1 or TRBD2 (5 bases each). The CDR3 totals 13 residues. CDR1 is SGDLS and CDR2 is YYNGEE in the germline V gene. The ends were cut back, 3 bases at V and 0 bases at J, with 7 bases in the middle. The CDR3 coding sequence is TGTGCCAGCAGCGGGGACGGCTCCTACGAGCAGTACTTC. It specifies CASSGDGSYEQYF.

This clone was seen a few times. This sequence joins TRBV9 and TRBJ1-1; maybe TRBD1 (5 bases). Trimming removed 7 bases at V and 4 bases at J, with 11 bases between. The CDR3 sequence is 12 residues long. Germline-derived CDR1 and CDR2 are SGDLS and YYNGEE. CDR3 loop: CASSAGATEAFF. DNA of the CDR3: TGTGCCAGCTCGGCTGGGGCCACTGAAGCTTTCTTT.

This chain connects TRBV7-6 to TRBJ2-1; D uncertain. Trimming shortened V by 5 bases and J by 0 bases, and 11 bases separated the two germline ends. Germline lookup yields CDR1 SGHVS and CDR2 FNYEAQ. The CDR3 sequence is 15 residues long. The CDR3 here is CASSPDPSSYNEQFF. CDR3 sequence (DNA): TGTGCCAGCAGCCCTGACCCGAGCTCCTACAATGAGCAGTTCTTC.